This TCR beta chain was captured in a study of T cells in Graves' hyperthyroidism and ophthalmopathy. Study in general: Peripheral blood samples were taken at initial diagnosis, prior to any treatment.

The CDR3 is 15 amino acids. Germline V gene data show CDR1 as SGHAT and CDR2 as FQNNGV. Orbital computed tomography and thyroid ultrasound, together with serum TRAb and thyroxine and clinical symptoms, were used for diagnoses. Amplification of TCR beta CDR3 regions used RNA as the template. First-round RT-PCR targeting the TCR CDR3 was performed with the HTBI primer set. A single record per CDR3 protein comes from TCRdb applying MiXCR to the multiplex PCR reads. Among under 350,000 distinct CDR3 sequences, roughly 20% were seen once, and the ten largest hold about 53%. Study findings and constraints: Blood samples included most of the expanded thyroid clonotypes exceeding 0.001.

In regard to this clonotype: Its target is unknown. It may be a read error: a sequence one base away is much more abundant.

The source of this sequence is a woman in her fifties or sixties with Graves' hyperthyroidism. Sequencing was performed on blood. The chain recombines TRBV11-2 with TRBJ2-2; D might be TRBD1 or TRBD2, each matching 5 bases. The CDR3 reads CASSLGLGETGEPFF. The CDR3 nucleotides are TGTGCCAGCAGCTTAGGACTGGGGGAAACCGGGGAGCCGTTTTTT.